This is a list of T cell receptor beta chains from one sample in a study of beta chain features in type 1 diabetes. Sequenced by immunoSEQ multiplex PCR; TCRdb stores in-frame clones only, minus some. The top ten hold over 0.5% of the sample, which has about 160,000 clones, 8% to 8.5% seen once. The specimen was central memory CD4+ T cells from blood. These receptors originate from a woman aged 18-29 years with type 1 diabetes. The CDR3 runs from the conserved cysteine through the conserved F or W. The D gene is left open where the match is weak. The size entry is marked missing in some rows and otherwise reads once, few, many or a size class.

d_gene | j_gene | v_gene | abundance | CDR3aa | CDR3nt
. | TRBJ1-1 | TRBV5-6 | few | CASSLSHSGGLEAFF | TGTGCCAGCAGCCTGTCCCACAGCGGGGGCTTGGAAGCTTTCTTT
. | TRBJ1-2 | TRBV7-3 | few | CASSLGPGTSGGYTF | TGTGCCAGCAGCTTAGGCCCCGGGACTTCGGGTGGCTACACCTTC
. | TRBJ2-3 | TRBV7-2 | . | CASSSRAGPTDTQYF | TGTGCCAGCAGCTCCAGAGCGGGCCCCACAGATACGCAGTATTTT
. | TRBJ2-7 | TRBV7-9 | few | CASQGLYYEQYF | TGTGCCAGCCAGGGACTGTACTACGAGCAGTACTTC
. | TRBJ2-3 | TRBV18 | few | CASSLLGGSGTDTQYF | TGTGCCAGCTCACTATTAGGCGGTAGCGGCACAGATACGCAGTATTTT
TRBD1 | TRBJ1-1 | TRBV7-9 | few | CASSPGQGGTEAFF | TGTGCCAGCAGTCCGGGACAGGGTGGTACTGAAGCTTTCTTT
TRBD2 | TRBJ2-3 | TRBV5-1 | . | CASSGSGGTDTQYF | TGCGCCAGCAGCGGTAGCGGGGGCACAGATACGCAGTATTTT
. | TRBJ2-5 | TRBV15 | few | CATSRDPGGGGETQYF | TGTGCCACCAGCAGAGACCCCGGCGGAGGAGGAGAGACCCAGTACTTC
. | TRBJ2-5 | TRBV23-1 | . | CASSPARGRDQETQYF | TGCGCCAGCAGTCCGGCAAGGGGAAGGGATCAAGAGACCCAGTACTTC
. | TRBJ2-7 | TRBV5-4 | few | CASSLDTNYEQYF | TGTGCCAGCAGCTTGGACACCAACTACGAGCAGTACTTC
TRBD1 | TRBJ1-1 | TRBV4-3 | few | CASSPLGTGVTEAFF | TGCGCCAGCAGCCCTCTCGGGACAGGGGTCACTGAAGCTTTCTTT
TRBD1 | TRBJ2-3 | TRBV4-3 | . | CASSQVRDSRGTDTQYF | TGCGCCAGCAGCCAAGTCCGGGACAGTCGCGGCACAGATACGCAGTATTTT
. | TRBJ1-2 | TRBV19 | . | CASSIGAGNIEKGYTF | TGTGCCAGTAGTATAGGGGCAGGGAATATCGAGAAAGGCTACACCTTC
TRBD2 | TRBJ2-3 | TRBV29-1 | . | CSVETSAASTDTQYF | TGCAGCGTTGAGACTAGCGCTGCTAGCACAGATACGCAGTATTTT
. | TRBJ2-7 | TRBV5-1 | few | CASSLDFGAYEQYF | TGCGCCAGCAGCTTGGACTTCGGAGCCTACGAGCAGTACTTC
TRBD1 | TRBJ2-5 | TRBV6-5 | . | CASSYSTGVGETQYF | TGTGCCAGCAGTTACTCGACAGGGGTTGGAGAGACCCAGTACTTC
. | TRBJ2-6 | TRBV19 | few | CASSIRRTGSGANVLTF | TGTGCCAGTAGTATCCGTCGGACTGGGTCTGGGGCCAACGTCCTGACTTTC
TRBD1 | TRBJ1-6 | TRBV18 | few | CASSPGTVNNSPLHF | TGTGCCAGCTCACCAGGGACAGTTAATAATTCACCCCTCCACTTT
TRBD1 | TRBJ1-2 | TRBV5-4 | few | CASSPLQGLTGGYTF | TGTGCCAGCAGCCCTCTACAGGGGCTCACGGGGGGCTACACCTTC
. | TRBJ1-3 | TRBV30 | few | CARGRSSGNTIYF | TGTGCTAGGGGCCGTAGCTCTGGAAACACCATATATTTT
. | TRBJ1-1 | TRBV19 | few | CASSISRVVTEAFF | TGTGCCAGTAGTATTAGCCGGGTGGTCACTGAAGCTTTCTTT
. | TRBJ1-4 | TRBV29-1 | . | CSVVGQRNEKLFF | TGCAGCGTTGTCGGACAGCGAAATGAAAAACTGTTTTTT
TRBD2 | TRBJ2-3 | TRBV5-1 | . | CASSLAGDITDTQYF | TGCGCCAGCAGCTTAGCGGGGGACATCACAGATACGCAGTATTTT
. | TRBJ1-5 | TRBV6-6 | . | CASSSGMVSNQPQHF | TGTGCCAGCAGTAGCGGTATGGTGAGTAATCAGCCCCAGCATTTT
. | TRBJ2-1 | TRBV30 | few | CAWAGPSSYNEQFF | TGTGCCTGGGCGGGCCCCAGCTCCTACAATGAGCAGTTCTTC
TRBD2 | TRBJ2-1 | TRBV9 | few | CASSAELAASYNEQFF | TGTGCCAGCAGCGCGGAACTAGCGGCGTCCTACAATGAGCAGTTCTTC
TRBD1 | TRBJ1-4 | TRBV2 | few | CASRTGVREKLFF | TGTGCCAGCAGAACAGGGGTTCGTGAAAAACTGTTTTTT
. | TRBJ1-4 | TRBV5-1 | . | CASSLYGTTGEKLFF | TGCGCCAGCAGCTTGTACGGAACGACTGGGGAAAAACTGTTTTTT
. | TRBJ1-4 | TRBV18 | few | CASSPYGTSGEKLFF | TGTGCCAGCTCACCCTACGGGACTTCGGGGGAAAAACTGTTTTTT
. | TRBJ2-1 | TRBV7-2 | . | CASSPRGDSYNEQFF | TGTGCCAGCAGCCCGCGGGGAGACTCCTACAATGAGCAGTTCTTC
TRBD2 | TRBJ2-3 | TRBV27 | few | CASSPTSGGAGGTDTQYF | TGTGCCAGCAGCCCGACTAGCGGGGGGGCGGGGGGCACAGATACGCAGTATTTT
. | TRBJ2-7 | TRBV11-3 | . | CASSLGGRHGAYEQYF | TGTGCCAGCAGCTTAGGGGGGCGTCATGGAGCCTACGAGCAGTACTTC
. | TRBJ2-3 | TRBV10-3 | few | CAISEQGSDTQYF | TGTGCCATCAGTGAGCAGGGATCAGATACGCAGTATTTT
. | TRBJ1-3 | TRBV2 | . | CASNNLNTIYF | TGTGCCAGCAATAATCTGAACACCATATATTTT
. | TRBJ1-2 | TRBV29-1 | . | CSITENYGYTF | TGCAGCATAACAGAAAACTATGGCTACACCTTC
TRBD1 | TRBJ1-3 | TRBV9 | few | CASSGRQGSGNTIYF | TGTGCCAGCAGCGGCCGACAGGGGTCTGGAAACACCATATATTTT
. | TRBJ2-3 | TRBV11-2 | few | CASSPQGISTDTQYF | TGTGCCAGCAGCCCCCAGGGGATTAGCACAGATACGCAGTATTTT
TRBD2 | TRBJ2-7 | TRBV4-1 | . | CASSRDIAGPTNSYEQYF | TGCGCCAGCAGCCGAGATATAGCGGGGCCAACAAACTCCTACGAGCAGTACTTC
TRBD2 | TRBJ2-1 | TRBV4-1 | . | CASSQGAGTSGRAIF | TGCGCCAGCAGCCAAGGAGCCGGGACTAGCGGGAGGGCAATCTTC
TRBD1 | TRBJ2-7 | TRBV4-2 | many | CASSQGQGDYEQYF | TGTGCCAGCAGCCAAGGACAGGGGGACTACGAGCAGTACTTC
. | TRBJ2-7 | TRBV4-3 | . | CASSQGVQSYEQYF | TGCGCCAGCAGCCAAGGAGTTCAATCCTACGAGCAGTACTTC
. | TRBJ1-2 | TRBV5-6 | . | CASSFKSSPYGYTF | TGTGCCAGCAGCTTTAAATCCAGTCCCTATGGCTACACCTTC
TRBD1 | TRBJ2-1 | TRBV29-1 | many | CSVGTGGYNEQFF | TGCAGCGTCGGGACAGGGGGCTACAATGAGCAGTTCTTC
TRBD2 | TRBJ2-3 | TRBV28 | few | CASTPGGTRGPDTQYF | TGTGCCAGCACCCCCGGCGGGACTAGGGGTCCAGATACGCAGTATTTT
TRBD2 | TRBJ2-5 | TRBV9 | few | CASSPGGGGGQETQYF | TGTGCCAGCAGCCCCGGAGGCGGGGGGGGTCAAGAGACCCAGTACTTC
TRBD1 | TRBJ2-7 | TRBV4-1 | few | CASSQGQGGGHRRVLSYEQYF | TGCGCCAGCAGCCAAGGACAGGGCGGAGGTCACCGTCGGGTTCTTTCCTACGAGCAGTACTTC
. | TRBJ2-1 | TRBV4-3 | . | CASSQDTAAYNEQFF | TGCGCCAGCAGCCAAGATACAGCGGCTTACAATGAGCAGTTCTTC
TRBD2 | TRBJ2-5 | TRBV7-2 | few | CASSSPGGPETQYF | TGTGCCAGCAGCTCTCCGGGGGGGCCAGAGACCCAGTACTTC
TRBD1 | TRBJ1-1 | TRBV7-8 | . | CASSPRTGNTEAFF | TGTGCCAGCAGCCCCCGGACAGGGAACACTGAAGCTTTCTTT
. | TRBJ2-5 | TRBV9 | . | CASSVATGGAGETQYF | TGTGCCAGCAGCGTAGCTACAGGTGGGGCCGGTGAGACCCAGTACTTC
TRBD1 | TRBJ1-2 | TRBV7-2 | . | CASRGQGVDGYTF | TGTGCCAGCAGGGGACAGGGTGTGGATGGCTACACCTTC
. | TRBJ2-2 | TRBV5-1 | few | CASSLTATNTGELFF | TGCGCCAGCAGCCTGACAGCTACGAACACCGGGGAGCTGTTTTTT
. | TRBJ1-2 | TRBV21-1 | . | CASSKGVLGQGRYGYTF | TGTGCCAGCAGCAAAGGGGTTTTGGGACAGGGGCGCTATGGCTACACCTTC
. | TRBJ2-1 | TRBV18 | few | CASSLLFNEQFF | TGTGCCAGCTCACTACTTTTCAATGAGCAGTTCTTC